Below, 16 T cell receptor beta chains from the same sample are listed, as sequenced in a study of CD8 T cells in ankylosing spondylitis. These TCRs' antigens remain unknown. Study results and caveats: Among TCR beta sequences, a motif of several highly homologous variants appeared characteristic of ankylosing spondylitis blood.

TCRdb itself ran the 5' RACE reads through MiXCR, one entry per CDR3 protein. The sample yields hundreds of thousands of distinct CDR3 sequences, roughly 10% seen once. Sequencing used blood, either unsorted or a sorted T cell fraction (not recorded which). The receptors stem from a male donor with ankylosing spondylitis.

This clonotype was detected many times. The chain's CDR3 is CASSLVAEAEKLFF. CDR3 sequence (DNA): TGTGCCAGCAGCTTAGTGGCGGAGGCGGAAAAACTGTTTTTT. This chain joins TRBV7-9 and TRBJ1-4; D unclear. The length of the CDR3 is 14 residues. In germline, CDR1 is SEHNR, CDR2 FQNEAQ (reference sequence). V shed 1 base and J shed 8 bases, with 11 bases lying between them.

The V gene is TRBV7-2, the J gene TRBJ2-3; D unresolved. Trimming stripped 7 bases from V and 4 bases from J, with 6 bases between. Germline V CDR1 and CDR2: SGHTA, FQGNSA. This CDR3 region has 11 residues. Here the CDR3 reads CASIYPDTQYF. CDR3 nucleotide sequence: TGTGCCAGCATTTACCCAGATACGCAGTATTTT. Complete variable domain (other parts from reference TRBV7-2 and TRBJ2-3): GAGVSQSPSNKVTEKGKDVELRCDPISGHTALYWYRQSLGQGLEFLIYFQGNSAPDKSGLPSDRFSAERTGGSVSTLTIQRTQQEDSAVYLCASIYPDTQYFGPGTRLTVL.

This rearrangement joins TRBV29-1 to TRBJ1-1; perhaps TRBD1 as D (6 bases). Germline V gene data show CDR1 as SQVTM and CDR2 as ANQGSEA. The CDR3 is made up of 14 amino acids. Trimming stripped 5 bases from V and 0 bases from J, with 13 bases between. This CDR3 reads CSVTTRGMNTEAFF. The CDR3 region has the DNA TGCAGCGTTACCACCAGGGGAATGAACACTGAAGCTTTCTTT.

The chain recombines TRBV4-2 with TRBJ1-1, with a weak D call TRBD1 (5 bases). Germline V CDR1 and CDR2: LGHNA, YNFKEQ. The CDR3 has 14 residues. The germline V and J ends were trimmed by 5 bases and 6 bases, with 16 bases remaining between them. DNA for the CDR3: TGTGCCAGCAGCTTAAAAATAGGGGAGGCTGAAGCTTTCTTT. Residues: CASSLKIGEAEAFF.

The chain combines TRBV7-8 with TRBJ2-1, with TRBD2 as a possible D gene (6 bases). The germline V gene encodes CDR1 SGHVS and CDR2 FQNEAQ. The CDR3 has 15 amino acids. Trimming left V 2 bases short and J 5 bases short, with 13 bases between. The CDR3, as DNA: TGTGCCAGCAGCTTACGGAGGGTTGGGCACAATGAGCAGTTCTTC. This encodes CASSLRRVGHNEQFF.

The V call is TRBV7-9, the J call TRBJ2-2, with D uncertain. Germline V lookup: CDR1 SEHNR, CDR2 FQNEAQ (reference sequence). This CDR3 contains 13 residues. V lost 1 base to trimming and J lost 6 bases, with 6 bases between them. The CDR3: CASSLVAAGELFF. Here the CDR3 DNA reads TGTGCCAGCAGCTTAGTTGCGGCCGGGGAGCTGTTTTTT. The variable domain in full, completed from reference TRBV7-9 and TRBJ2-2, reads DTGVSQNPRHKITKRGQNVTFRCDPISEHNRLYWYRQTLGQGPEFLTYFQNEAQLEKSRLLSDRFSAERPKGSFSTLEIQRTEQGDSAMYLCASSLVAAGELFFGEGSRLTVL.

In its sample, this clonotype was seen many times. The chain links TRBV5-1 to TRBJ1-2; 9 bases fit TRBD1. Germline V lookup: CDR1 SGHRS, CDR2 YFSETQ. V shed 4 bases, J shed 8 bases, and the junction held 6 bases outside the gene matches. There are 13 residues in the CDR3. This chain's CDR3 is CASSPGQGEGYTF. The DNA of the CDR3 is TGCGCCAGCAGCCCGGGACAGGGTGAGGGCTACACCTTC.

This clonotype was picked up a small number of times. This chain uses TRBV20-1 with TRBJ2-5; D may be TRBD1 or TRBD2 (5 bases each). The CDR3 consists of 12 residues. Germline V gene sequence: CDR1 DFQATT, CDR2 SNEGSKA (reference sequence). Trimming stripped 0 bases from V and 5 bases from J, with 7 bases between. CDR3 nucleotide sequence: TGCAGTGCTAGAGATTGGGGGGAGACCCAGTACTTC. It translates to CSARDWGETQYF.

This clonotype appeared many times. V usage is TRBV20-1 and J usage is TRBJ2-2; possible D gene TRBD1, 5 bases. The CDR3 is 14 residues long. The germline CDR1 and CDR2 sequences are DFQATT and SNEGSKA (reference sequence). The V end lost 4 bases, the J end lost 2 bases, and 11 bases lay between the germline ends. The CDR3 DNA reads TGCAGTGCTAACAGGAAGCCTAACACCGGGGAGCTGTTTTTT. As protein: CSANRKPNTGELFF.

This clonotype was picked up a small number of times. The chain employs TRBV6-2 or TRBV6-3 and TRBJ2-3; D possibly corresponds to TRBD2 (6 bases). Germline values: CDR1 MNHEY, CDR2 SVGEGT. The CDR3 length is 13 residues. Deletions cut 11 bases from V and 2 bases from J, with 14 bases between. CDR3 coding DNA: TGTGCCGGAAGGAGGGGTTCCACAGATACGCAGTATTTT. Amino acid sequence: CAGRRGSTDTQYF.

V usage is TRBV12-3 or TRBV12-4 and J usage is TRBJ2-1; TRBD2 matches 12 bases. CDR3 length equals 14 residues. J was trimmed by 8 bases and V by 11 bases; bases with no gene match: 10. The CDR3 DNA reads TGTGCCTCCGGTGAGACTAGCGGGAGTCATGAGCAGTTCTTC. It yields the protein CASGETSGSHEQFF.

The chain joins TRBV6-5 to TRBJ1-3; the D is unclear. The V end was cut by 0 bases, the J end by 0 bases, with 9 bases between. CDR3 length: 16 amino acids. Germline V lookup: CDR1 MNHEY, CDR2 SVGAGI. The CDR3 DNA is TGTGCCAGCAGTTACTCACCTACACCCTCTGGAAACACCATATATTTT. It codes for CASSYSPTPSGNTIYF.

This clonotype was picked up many times. This chain links TRBV11-3 with TRBJ2-3, with 7 bases identical to TRBD2. V dropped 5 bases and J dropped 3; count of bases not matched to a gene: 8. This CDR3 spans 15 amino acids. The V gene's germline CDR1 is SGHNT and CDR2 YENEEA. DNA of the CDR3: TGTGCCAGCAGCGACGGATGGACTAGGACAGATACGCAGTATTTT. Protein product: CASSDGWTRTDTQYF.

The chain couples TRBV7-2 to TRBJ2-5; 8 nucleotides align to TRBD2. J was trimmed by 2 bases and V by 4 bases; bases with no gene match: 6. The length of the CDR3 is 15 residues. The V gene's germline CDR1 is SGHTA and CDR2 FQGNSA. CDR3 sequence: CASSSQGLVQETQYF. The CDR3 nucleotides read TGTGCCAGCAGCTCCCAGGGACTAGTGCAAGAGACCCAGTACTTC.

The CDR3 coding sequence is TGCAGTGCTAGTTCCGGGCCTGCCTGGGGTGAAAAACTGTTTTTT. Encoded protein: CSASSGPAWGEKLFF. V is TRBV20-1 and J is TRBJ1-4, with D uncertain. The CDR3 runs to 15 residues. The germline V gene has CDR1 DFQATT and CDR2 SNEGSKA (reference sequence). V was clipped by 3 bases and J by 7 bases, with 18 bases between them.

This sequence joins TRBV20-1 and TRBJ1-2, with 8 bases aligning to TRBD1. The CDR3 has 16 amino acids. V dropped 0 bases and J dropped 8; count of bases not matched to a gene: 14. Germline V gene sequence: CDR1 DFQATT, CDR2 SNEGSKA (reference sequence). CDR3 DNA sequence: TGCAGTGCTAGAGATATCCCCGGACAGGGAGGAGTAGGCTACACCTTC. This sequence encodes CSARDIPGQGGVGYTF.